Below, 28 T cell receptor beta chains from the same sample are listed, as sequenced in a study of cytomegalovirus exposure and HLA in healthy donors. Primers for the PCR totalled 60 Vbeta and 13 Jbeta. The table came from immunoSEQ multiplex PCR; TCRdb's copy has only in-frame clones and leaves some out. The profile shows about 120,000 clones, roughly four fifths of them singletons. Sequencing input: PBMCs. Receptors originate from a woman under 30 in good health and CMV-seronegative.

J is TRBJ1-2 and V is TRBV4-1; D is perhaps TRBD1 (5 bases). The CDR3 sequence is 14 residues long. V lost 4 bases and J 3 bases, leaving 12 bases between the germline ends. Germline V gene sequence: CDR1 MGHRA, CDR2 YSYEKL. CDR3 loop: CASSPGGDYYGYTF. CDR3 bases: TGCGCCAGCAGCCCCGGAGGGGACTACTATGGCTACACCTTC.

V usage is TRBV28 and J usage is TRBJ1-1; D not certain. The CDR3 consists of 12 residues. CDR1 is MDHEN and CDR2 is SYDVKM in the germline V gene. Trimming cost V 2 bases and J 7 bases, with 8 bases left between them. The CDR3 reads CASSLPGDEAFF. CDR3 DNA: TGTGCCAGCAGTTTACCCGGGGATGAAGCTTTCTTT.

The gene calls are TRBV4-1 and TRBJ2-7; 8 bases fit TRBD1. Germline CDR1 is MGHRA and CDR2 is YSYEKL. Trimming at V came to 6 bases and at J to 0 bases, leaving 4 bases not matched to a gene. The CDR3 has 14 amino acids. The CDR3 DNA reads as TGCGCCAGCAGTCTGGGGACAGGCTCCTACGAGCAGTACTTC. It translates to CASSLGTGSYEQYF.

The rearrangement joins TRBV14 to TRBJ1-2; D unclear. Looked up from germline, CDR1 is SGHDN and CDR2 is FVKESK. The CDR3 has 12 amino acids. Trimming left V 1 base short and J 7 bases short, with 7 bases between. DNA of the CDR3: TGTGCCAGCAGCCAAGGTGTCGTTGGCTACACCTTC. This gives the protein CASSQGVVGYTF.

The rearrangement joins TRBV5-1 to TRBJ2-2; D may be TRBD2 (5 bases). The CDR3 runs 15 residues. Looked up from germline, CDR1 is SGHRS and CDR2 is YFSETQ. The ends were cut back, 6 bases at V and 4 bases at J, with 16 bases in the middle. CDR3 in amino acids: CASMEEADFTGELFF. The CDR3 DNA follows: TGCGCCAGCATGGAGGAAGCGGACTTCACCGGGGAGCTGTTTTTT.

The genes are TRBV7-8 and TRBJ2-1; D gene unclear. Germline CDR1 and CDR2: SGHVS and FQNEAQ. V lost 7 bases to trimming and J lost 9 bases, with 13 bases between them. This CDR3 comprises 12 residues. The CDR3 region is CASTPSRAEQFF. In DNA form, the CDR3 reads TGTGCCAGCACCCCGTCACGCGCTGAGCAGTTCTTC.

The chain couples TRBV27 to TRBJ1-2; the D gene is possibly TRBD1 (6 bases). This CDR3 comprises 14 residues. In germline, CDR1 is MNHEY, CDR2 SMNVEV (reference sequence). V lost 3 bases to trimming and J lost 7 bases, with 15 bases between them. CDR3 in DNA: TGTGCCAGCAGTTTTGGGGGGGCGGAAGGTGGCTACACCTTC. It specifies CASSFGGAEGGYTF.

The chain recombines TRBV4-2 with TRBJ1-5, with D unclear. There are 14 residues in the CDR3. The V gene lost 5 bases and the J gene lost 4 bases, with 12 bases spanning the gap. The germline gives CDR1 LGHNA, CDR2 YNFKEQ. In nucleotides, the CDR3 is TGTGCCAGCAGCTTAGGAGGGCCTAATCAGCCCCAGCATTTT. Amino acid sequence: CASSLGGPNQPQHF.

The genes are TRBV7-2 and TRBJ2-7; 7 bases agree with TRBD2. There are 14 residues in the CDR3. V shed 6 bases and J 5 bases; nucleotides not matched to a gene: 10. The germline V gene encodes CDR1 SGHTA and CDR2 FQGNSA. DNA for the CDR3: TGTGCCAGCAGTCGGGGGGTGCAGCAGGACGAGCAGTACTTC. Encoded protein: CASSRGVQQDEQYF.

The rearrangement links TRBV11-3 to TRBJ2-2, with 12 bases lining up with TRBD2. After removal of 5 bases from V and 4 bases from J, the junction contained 11 bases not matched to a gene. Germline V gene lookup returns CDR1 SGHNT and CDR2 YENEEA. CDR3 size: 18 residues. The CDR3 DNA is TGTGCCAGCAGCCTCCTGACTAGCGGGGGCCGGGTCACCGGGGAGCTGTTTTTT. Its translation is CASSLLTSGGRVTGELFF.

The J gene is TRBJ2-7, the V gene TRBV29-1; 7 bases agree with TRBD1. The ends lost 5 bases at V and 3 bases at J; junction bases unmatched: 4. Germline V gene data show CDR1 as SQVTM and CDR2 as ANQGSEA. The CDR3 consists of 12 residues. The CDR3 is CSVLAGGYEQYF. CDR3 coding DNA: TGCAGCGTTCTGGCAGGGGGCTACGAGCAGTACTTC.

The count of this clone is one. The chain is built from TRBV5-1 and TRBJ2-6; maybe TRBD2 (5 bases). V lost 5 bases to trimming and J lost 1 base, with 7 bases between them. The CDR3 length is 14 residues. The V gene's germline CDR1 is SGHRS and CDR2 YFSETQ. CDR3 DNA sequence: TGCGCCAGCAGTAGGGAGTCTGGGGCCAACGTCCTGACTTTC. Translated, it gives CASSRESGANVLTF.

This chain connects TRBV18 to TRBJ2-7, with D perhaps matching TRBD1 (5 bases). The CDR3 loop spans 13 amino acids. Trimming took off 5 bases at V and 3 bases at J, with 11 bases between the two ends. Germline CDR1 and CDR2: KGHSH and LQKENI. The CDR3 here is CASSSTAFYEQYV. In nucleotides, the CDR3 is TGTGCCAGCTCATCGACAGCCTTCTACGAGCAGTACGTC.

This rearrangement joins TRBV6-1 to TRBJ2-3; 9 bases fit TRBD2. With V trimmed by 3 bases and J by 0 bases, 4 bases remained unmatched. Germline values: CDR1 MNHNS, CDR2 SASEGT. The CDR3 loop spans 16 amino acids. CDR3 residues: CASSDPSGISTDTQYF. The CDR3, as DNA: TGTGCCAGCAGTGACCCTAGCGGGATCAGCACAGATACGCAGTATTTT.

The chain uses TRBV7-2 and TRBJ2-2; 12 nucleotides match TRBD2. CDR1 is SGHTA and CDR2 is FQGNSA in the germline V gene. J gave up 6 bases and V 2 bases, and 13 bases lay outside the gene matches. The CDR3 totals 19 residues. In DNA, the CDR3 is TGTGCCAGCAGCTTAAGGGCTAGCGGGAGGGCCAGGGCTGCCGGGGAGCTGTTTTTT. Protein sequence: CASSLRASGRARAAGELFF.

The chain combines TRBV28 with TRBJ2-1; 9 bases agree with TRBD1. Trimming removed 5 bases from V and 2 bases from J; junction bases left unmatched: 7. Germline lookup yields CDR1 MDHEN and CDR2 SYDVKM. The CDR3 spans 16 residues. CDR3: CASSPLGQGAYNEQFF. The CDR3 region has the DNA TGTGCCAGCAGTCCCCTGGGACAGGGAGCCTACAATGAGCAGTTCTTC.

The chain employs TRBV7-9 and TRBJ2-2, with TRBD1 as a possible D gene (6 bases). The germline V gene encodes CDR1 SEHNR and CDR2 FQNEAQ (reference sequence). Trimming pared 1 base from V and 0 bases from J, leaving 9 bases between. CDR3 length equals 16 residues. CDR3: CASSLGGGTNTGELFF. The DNA for the CDR3 is TGTGCCAGCAGCTTAGGAGGGGGAACGAACACCGGGGAGCTGTTTTTT.

V is TRBV10-1 and J is TRBJ1-5; D gene unclear. Trimming cost V 7 bases and J 4 bases, with 17 bases left between them. The germline V gene has CDR1 WNHNN and CDR2 SYGVQD (reference sequence). The CDR3 totals 15 residues. The CDR3 here is CASTRADPLNQPQHF. DNA of the CDR3: TGCGCCAGCACGCGGGCGGACCCCCTTAATCAGCCCCAGCATTTT.

CDR3 nucleotide sequence: TGTGCCAGCAGCCTACTAGCGGGAGTAAGGACCGGGGAGCTGTTTTTT. Translating gives CASSLLAGVRTGELFF. V and J are TRBV13 and TRBJ2-2, with 11 bases that match TRBD2. V was pared by 5 bases and J by 5 bases, with 7 bases of the junction left unmatched. The germline CDR1 and CDR2 sequences are PRHDT and FYEKMQ (reference sequence). The CDR3 loop spans 16 amino acids.

Only one count was recorded for this clone. This chain links TRBV7-9 with TRBJ2-1, with 7 bases aligning to TRBD2. V trimming: 0 bases; J trimming: 5 bases; junction bases outside the gene matches: 4. This CDR3 is 15 amino acids long. In germline, CDR1 is SEHNR, CDR2 FQNEAQ (reference sequence). CDR3 nucleotides: TGTGCCAGCAGCTTAGCGGCTAGCGGAGACAATGAGCAGTTCTTC. It translates to CASSLAASGDNEQFF.

The gene calls are TRBV5-1 and TRBJ2-1; 9 positions agree with TRBD2. Per germline, CDR1 SGHRS and CDR2 YFSETQ. The V gene end was trimmed by 3 bases and the J gene end by 2 bases; junction bases not matched to a gene: 9. The CDR3 covers 17 residues. The CDR3 is CASSYPIAGEAYNEQFF. The DNA for the CDR3 is TGCGCCAGCAGCTACCCGATAGCGGGAGAAGCCTACAATGAGCAGTTCTTC.

The chain carries TRBV27 and TRBJ1-1, with 8 positions matching TRBD1. This CDR3 is 14 amino acids long. Germline-derived CDR1 and CDR2 are MNHEY and SMNVEV (reference sequence). After removal of 3 bases from V and 3 bases from J, the junction contained 3 bases not matched to a gene. CDR3 DNA: TGTGCCAGCAGTTTGGTGACAGGGGACACTGAAGCTTTCTTT. As protein: CASSLVTGDTEAFF.

V is TRBV6-5 and J is TRBJ1-1; 7 nucleotides line up with TRBD1. The CDR3 runs 13 residues. V shed 6 bases, J shed 10 bases, and the junction held 11 bases outside the gene matches. Germline CDR1 MNHEY, CDR2 SVGAGI. The CDR3 nucleotides are TGTGCCAGCAGCTTACGGACAGGCGGAATAGCTTTCTTT. This codes for CASSLRTGGIAFF.

The chain couples TRBV18 to TRBJ1-5; 11 positions agree with TRBD1. CDR3 length: 16 residues. Germline V CDR1 and CDR2: KGHSH, LQKENI. The ends lost 0 bases at V and 2 bases at J; junction bases unmatched: 0. CDR3 DNA: TGTGCCAGCTCACCACCGGGACAGGGGGGCAATCAGCCCCAGCATTTT. Translating it yields CASSPPGQGGNQPQHF.

The chain has TRBV7-2 and TRBJ1-6; D unresolved. The ends were cut back, 1 base at V and 7 bases at J, with 8 bases in the middle. This CDR3 spans 14 amino acids. The V gene's germline CDR1 is SGHTA and CDR2 FQGNSA. CDR3 region: CASSLDRVNSPLHF. The CDR3 DNA is TGTGCCAGCAGCTTAGATAGAGTAAATTCACCCCTCCACTTT.

In its sample, this clone was seen once. V gene TRBV6-1 combines with J gene TRBJ1-1, with 10 bases fitting TRBD1. Germline V gives CDR1 MNHNS, CDR2 SASEGT. Losses at the gene ends were 2 bases for V and 1 base for J; bases not matched to a gene: 1. The CDR3 contains 15 residues. The CDR3 sequence is CASSERTGGNTEAFF. CDR3 coding DNA: TGTGCCAGCAGTGAACGGACAGGGGGGAACACTGAAGCTTTCTTT.

The chain has TRBV9 and TRBJ1-1; no definite D call. This CDR3 is built from 14 residues. V lost 0 bases to trimming and J lost 1 base, with 7 bases between them. Germline lookup yields CDR1 SGDLS and CDR2 YYNGEE. The CDR3 sequence is CASSVVERNTEAFF. The CDR3, as DNA: TGTGCCAGCAGCGTAGTCGAGAGGAACACTGAAGCTTTCTTT.

The chain has TRBV25-1 and TRBJ1-5, with D perhaps matching TRBD1 (6 bases). Trimming took off 4 bases at V and 6 bases at J, with 10 bases between the two ends. The CDR3 runs 13 residues. Germline CDR1 and CDR2: MGHDK and SYGVNS. In DNA form, the CDR3 reads TGTGCCAGCAGTGCAGGGGTGGCTCAGCCCCAGCATTTT. Translating it yields CASSAGVAQPQHF.